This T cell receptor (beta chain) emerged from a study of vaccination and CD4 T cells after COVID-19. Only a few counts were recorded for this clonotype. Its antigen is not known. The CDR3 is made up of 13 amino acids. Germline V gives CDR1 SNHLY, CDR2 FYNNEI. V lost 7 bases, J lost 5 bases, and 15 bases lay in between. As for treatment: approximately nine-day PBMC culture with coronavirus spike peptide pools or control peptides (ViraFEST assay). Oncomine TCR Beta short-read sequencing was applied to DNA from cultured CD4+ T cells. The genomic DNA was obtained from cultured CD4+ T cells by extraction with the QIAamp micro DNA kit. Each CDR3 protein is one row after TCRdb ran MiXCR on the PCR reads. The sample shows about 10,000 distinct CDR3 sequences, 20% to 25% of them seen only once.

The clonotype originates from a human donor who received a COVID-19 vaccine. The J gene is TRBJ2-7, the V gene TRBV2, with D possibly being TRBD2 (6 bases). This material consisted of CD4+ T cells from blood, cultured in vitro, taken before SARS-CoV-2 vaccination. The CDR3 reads CASNNGGAHEQYF. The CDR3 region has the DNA TGTGCCAGCAATAACGGAGGGGCCCACGAGCAGTACTTC.